The rows below give T cell receptor beta chains drawn from one sample of a study of human T cells and chemical hapten exposure. TCRdb independently ran MiXCR on the RACE reads; one entry per CDR3 protein. The sample includes more than 85,000 distinct CDR3 sequences, over 6.5% of them seen just once. The input for sequencing was whole blood, taken in connection with sensitization to the hapten diphenylcyclopropenone (DPC). The receptors originated from a man between 40 and 49 years old with alopecia areata. Some clones in this sample may be carry-over from other donors' samples. Both conserved end residues are part of each CDR3. Each record gives: CDR3 DNA, CDR3 protein, clone size, V gene, D gene, J gene. D genes are given only for firm matches. Size is stated for part of the rows, as once, few or many counts, or as a class when the clone is expanded.

CDR3 DNA: TGTGCCATCAGTGATAGTAGCTATGAGCAGTTCTTC
CDR3 protein: CAISDSSYEQFF
clone size: few
V gene: TRBV10-3
D gene: -
J gene: TRBJ2-1

CDR3 DNA: TGCGCCAGCAGCTTTGAGGGGAAAGAGACCCAGTACTTC
CDR3 protein: CASSFEGKETQYF
clone size: few
V gene: TRBV5-1
D gene: -
J gene: TRBJ2-5

CDR3 DNA: TGCAGCGTTGAAGAAAGATCCCCCCGTAACAGGGGTGGCTACACCTTC
CDR3 protein: CSVEERSPRNRGGYTF
clone size: many
V gene: TRBV29-1
D gene: TRBD1
J gene: TRBJ1-2

CDR3 DNA: TGTGCCAGCAGCGCAGGACTAGCGGGAGGGGTTTTT
CDR3 protein: CASSAGLAGGVF
clone size: few
V gene: TRBV7-2
D gene: TRBD2
J gene: TRBJ2-3

CDR3 DNA: TGCGCCAGCAGCTCATCTACCACAGATACGCAGTATTTT
CDR3 protein: CASSSSTTDTQYF
clone size: many
V gene: TRBV5-1
D gene: -
J gene: TRBJ2-3

CDR3 DNA: TGCAGCGTTGAATCCAGGGACTTGCACGAGCAGTACTTC
CDR3 protein: CSVESRDLHEQYF
clone size: many
V gene: TRBV29-1
D gene: -
J gene: TRBJ2-7

CDR3 DNA: TGCGCCAGCAGCCAAGTCCGGGACTCCCTTTCAGATACGCAGTATTTT
CDR3 protein: CASSQVRDSLSDTQYF
clone size: many
V gene: TRBV4-1
D gene: -
J gene: TRBJ2-3

CDR3 DNA: TGTGCCAGCAAGCCTAGCGGGAGTCGAGATACGCAGTATTTT
CDR3 protein: CASKPSGSRDTQYF
clone size: few
V gene: TRBV12-3/TRBV12-4
D gene: TRBD2
J gene: TRBJ2-3

CDR3 DNA: TGTGCCAGCAGCCCTCTATTGTCGCAAGAGACCCAGTACTTC
CDR3 protein: CASSPLLSQETQYF
clone size: many
V gene: TRBV14
D gene: -
J gene: TRBJ2-5

CDR3 DNA: TGTGCCAGCAGTTTTGGGGGCCAAAATTCCTACGAGCAGTACTTC
CDR3 protein: CASSFGGQNSYEQYF
clone size: -
V gene: TRBV6-6
D gene: -
J gene: TRBJ2-7

CDR3 DNA: TGTGCCAGCAGCCTCATAATGCCCTACAATGAGCAGTTCTTC
CDR3 protein: CASSLIMPYNEQFF
clone size: few
V gene: TRBV28
D gene: -
J gene: TRBJ2-1

CDR3 DNA: TGCAGCGTTGAGGGGGCAAAGGACAGAAACAATGAGCAGTTCTTC
CDR3 protein: CSVEGAKDRNNEQFF
clone size: many
V gene: TRBV29-1
D gene: -
J gene: TRBJ2-1

CDR3 DNA: TGTGCCAGCACCGGGACTAGCGGGGTACCAGATACGCAGTATTTT
CDR3 protein: CASTGTSGVPDTQYF
clone size: -
V gene: TRBV13
D gene: TRBD2
J gene: TRBJ2-3

CDR3 DNA: TGTGCCAGCAGCCAAGATCCAACAGGGGTTTCACCCCTCCACTTT
CDR3 protein: CASSQDPTGVSPLHF
clone size: -
V gene: TRBV14
D gene: TRBD1
J gene: TRBJ1-6

CDR3 DNA: TGCGCCAGCAGCTTGGGCCAGGGGGCGGCACCTAGCACAGATACGCAGTATTTT
CDR3 protein: CASSLGQGAAPSTDTQYF
clone size: many
V gene: TRBV5-1
D gene: TRBD1
J gene: TRBJ2-3

CDR3 DNA: TGTGCCAGCAGTCAAAACGGGGCTGAAGTGAATCAGCCCCAGCATTTT
CDR3 protein: CASSQNGAEVNQPQHF
clone size: many
V gene: TRBV12-3/TRBV12-4
D gene: -
J gene: TRBJ1-5

CDR3 DNA: TGTGCCAGCAGCTTAGTTGCGTTACCAACCCGGGAGCAGTTCTTC
CDR3 protein: CASSLVALPTREQFF
clone size: -
V gene: TRBV7-6
D gene: -
J gene: TRBJ2-1

CDR3 DNA: TGTGCCAGCCGGACTAGCGGCTACAATGAGCAGTTCTTC
CDR3 protein: CASRTSGYNEQFF
clone size: -
V gene: TRBV19
D gene: TRBD2
J gene: TRBJ2-1

CDR3 DNA: TGTGCCAGCAGTTGGAAGAGGGGGAGCAATCAGCCCCAGCATTTT
CDR3 protein: CASSWKRGSNQPQHF
clone size: many
V gene: TRBV2
D gene: -
J gene: TRBJ1-5

CDR3 DNA: TGCGCCAGCAGCCAAATAGCGGGAGGGCCGGGCACAGATACGCAGTATTTT
CDR3 protein: CASSQIAGGPGTDTQYF
clone size: many
V gene: TRBV4-3
D gene: TRBD2
J gene: TRBJ2-3

CDR3 DNA: TGCAGTGCTAGAGCGGATAGCGGGGAATTCCATGAGCAGTTCTTC
CDR3 protein: CSARADSGEFHEQFF
clone size: -
V gene: TRBV20-1
D gene: TRBD2
J gene: TRBJ2-1

CDR3 DNA: TGTGCCAGCAAACGGTTGGACAATCAGCCCCAGCATTTT
CDR3 protein: CASKRLDNQPQHF
clone size: many
V gene: TRBV12-3/TRBV12-4
D gene: -
J gene: TRBJ1-5

CDR3 DNA: TGCGCCAGCAGCCGAGGAACAGGGGACACCGGGGAGCTGTTTTTT
CDR3 protein: CASSRGTGDTGELFF
clone size: -
V gene: TRBV5-1
D gene: TRBD1
J gene: TRBJ2-2

CDR3 DNA: TGCGCCAGCAAGTCGGTCGGACTAGCGGGACCTGGGGCCAACGTCCTGACTTTC
CDR3 protein: CASKSVGLAGPGANVLTF
clone size: few
V gene: TRBV10-2
D gene: TRBD2
J gene: TRBJ2-6

CDR3 DNA: TGTGCCAGCAGCCAAGGTCCCTCCCGCCAAGAGACCCAGTACTTC
CDR3 protein: CASSQGPSRQETQYF
clone size: -
V gene: TRBV3-1
D gene: -
J gene: TRBJ2-5

CDR3 DNA: TGCAGCGTTGAAGAGCTAAATACTAGACAGGGGAAGGAGCAGTTCTTC
CDR3 protein: CSVEELNTRQGKEQFF
clone size: few
V gene: TRBV29-1
D gene: TRBD1
J gene: TRBJ2-1

CDR3 DNA: TGTGCCAGCAGTTTAAGGACAGGGAACAATCAGCCCCAGCATTTT
CDR3 protein: CASSLRTGNNQPQHF
clone size: many
V gene: TRBV28
D gene: TRBD1
J gene: TRBJ1-5

CDR3 DNA: TGTGCCAGCAAAGCCGGGACAGTAAACACTGAAGCTTTCTTT
CDR3 protein: CASKAGTVNTEAFF
clone size: many
V gene: TRBV6-4
D gene: TRBD1
J gene: TRBJ1-1

CDR3 DNA: TGTGCCAGCTCACCACTGGACAGCCAAGAGACCCAGTACTTC
CDR3 protein: CASSPLDSQETQYF
clone size: many
V gene: TRBV18
D gene: -
J gene: TRBJ2-5

CDR3 DNA: TGTGCCAGCAGCTGGGAAACTGAAGCTTTCTTT
CDR3 protein: CASSWETEAFF
clone size: many
V gene: TRBV5-6
D gene: -
J gene: TRBJ1-1

CDR3 DNA: TGTGCCAGCAGCTTCGGGATCCTTTCTGGGGCCAACGTCCTGACTTTC
CDR3 protein: CASSFGILSGANVLTF
clone size: many
V gene: TRBV11-3
D gene: -
J gene: TRBJ2-6

CDR3 DNA: TGCGCCAGCGGGACAGGGGGCTATGGCTACACCTTC
CDR3 protein: CASGTGGYGYTF
clone size: few
V gene: TRBV10-2
D gene: TRBD1
J gene: TRBJ1-2

CDR3 DNA: TGTGCCAGCAGTAACTCGAATGAGATTGAAGCTTTCTTT
CDR3 protein: CASSNSNEIEAFF
clone size: many
V gene: TRBV27
D gene: -
J gene: TRBJ1-1

CDR3 DNA: TGTGCCAGCAGCGCGGGACTAGAAGATGGTGAGCAGTTCTTC
CDR3 protein: CASSAGLEDGEQFF
clone size: many
V gene: TRBV13
D gene: TRBD2
J gene: TRBJ2-1

CDR3 DNA: TGTGCCAGCAGCTTACAGGGGGCCGACACTGAAGCTTTCTTT
CDR3 protein: CASSLQGADTEAFF
clone size: many
V gene: TRBV12-3/TRBV12-4
D gene: TRBD1
J gene: TRBJ1-1

CDR3 DNA: TGTGCCAGCAGCCAAGAGGAAACGCACCCCATGAACACTGAAGCTTTCTTT
CDR3 protein: CASSQEETHPMNTEAFF
clone size: many
V gene: TRBV3-1
D gene: -
J gene: TRBJ1-1

CDR3 DNA: TGTGCCAGCAGCCCGAGTGGAGAGCGAAATCAGCCCCAGCATTTT
CDR3 protein: CASSPSGERNQPQHF
clone size: -
V gene: TRBV7-9
D gene: -
J gene: TRBJ1-5

CDR3 DNA: TGTGCCAGCACCCGGGGGTTCACGGATGAGCAGTTCTTC
CDR3 protein: CASTRGFTDEQFF
clone size: -
V gene: TRBV12-3/TRBV12-4
D gene: -
J gene: TRBJ2-1

CDR3 DNA: TGTGCCAGCAGCCCGTTCACTAGGGAACCGCCCGGGGAGCTGTCTTTT
CDR3 protein: CASSPFTREPPGELSF
clone size: -
V gene: TRBV7-9
D gene: -
J gene: TRBJ2-2

CDR3 DNA: TGTGCCAGCAGTTATGCAGAGAGGCCCCAGCATTTT
CDR3 protein: CASSYAERPQHF
clone size: many
V gene: TRBV6-2/TRBV6-3
D gene: -
J gene: TRBJ1-5

CDR3 DNA: TGTGCCTGGGAACTAGCGGGTAATACTGGGGCCAACGTCCTGACTTTC
CDR3 protein: CAWELAGNTGANVLTF
clone size: many
V gene: TRBV2
D gene: TRBD2
J gene: TRBJ2-6

CDR3 DNA: TGCAGTGCTAGGGGGGTTAGTTCCGGGGAGCTGTTTTTT
CDR3 protein: CSARGVSSGELFF
clone size: many
V gene: TRBV20-1
D gene: -
J gene: TRBJ2-2

CDR3 DNA: TGTGCCAGCGTCGGCCCGGCCTCCTACGAGCAGTACTTC
CDR3 protein: CASVGPASYEQYF
clone size: few
V gene: TRBV21-1
D gene: -
J gene: TRBJ2-7

CDR3 DNA: TGTGCCAGCAGTTCCGGGACAGGGTCCTCTGGGGCCAACGTCCTGACTTTC
CDR3 protein: CASSSGTGSSGANVLTF
clone size: few
V gene: TRBV6-5
D gene: TRBD1
J gene: TRBJ2-6

CDR3 DNA: TGTGCCAGCAGTTCCCCCGGGCCCTACGAGCAGTACTTC
CDR3 protein: CASSSPGPYEQYF
clone size: many
V gene: TRBV27
D gene: -
J gene: TRBJ2-7

CDR3 DNA: TGTGCCAGCTCACCGCGGCAGGACAACTATGGCTACACCTTC
CDR3 protein: CASSPRQDNYGYTF
clone size: few
V gene: TRBV18
D gene: -
J gene: TRBJ1-2

CDR3 DNA: TGTGCCAGCAGTGGACCCGTAAACACTGAAGCTTTCTTT
CDR3 protein: CASSGPVNTEAFF
clone size: -
V gene: TRBV12-3/TRBV12-4
D gene: -
J gene: TRBJ1-1

CDR3 DNA: TGCAGTGCTAGACGCGGGGAGGATACGCAGTATTTT
CDR3 protein: CSARRGEDTQYF
clone size: few
V gene: TRBV20-1
D gene: -
J gene: TRBJ2-3